This is a list of T cell receptor beta chains from one sample in a study of blood T cell repertoires in COVID-19. TCRdb keeps only in-frame clones here, not all; method: immunoSEQ multiplex PCR. The table shows 340,000 or so clones, with 80% to 90% occurring only once. The sequenced material came from PBMCs or T cells enriched from blood (not recorded which). Source of these receptors: a woman in her forties with acute COVID-19. Both conserved end residues are part of each CDR3. Each record gives: CDR3 protein, CDR3 DNA, J gene, D gene, V gene, clone size. D genes are given only for firm matches. Size tells how often a clone was seen (once, few, many) or the class of an expanded clone, and some rows leave it out.

CASSLGVGRGQPQHF | TGTGCCAGCAGCCTAGGGGTTGGGCGGGGTCAGCCCCAGCATTTT | TRBJ1-5 | NA | TRBV7-2 | NA
CASSIEGGRMTTGELFF | TGTGCCAGTAGTATAGAAGGTGGCAGGATGACCACCGGGGAGCTGTTTTTT | TRBJ2-2 | NA | TRBV19 | NA
CSVAGTGGGELFF | TGCAGCGTCGCCGGGACAGGGGGCGGGGAGCTGTTTTTT | TRBJ2-2 | TRBD1 | TRBV29-1 | NA
CASSLQGTGELFF | TGTGCCAGCAGCCTACAGGGGACCGGGGAGCTGTTTTTT | TRBJ2-2 | TRBD1 | TRBV3-1/TRBV3-2 | NA
CASSEDRPYGYTF | TGCGCCAGCAGTGAGGACAGGCCCTATGGCTACACCTTC | TRBJ1-2 | NA | TRBV10-1 | few
CATRDSGNTIYF | TGTGCCACCAGGGACAGTGGAAACACCATATATTTT | TRBJ1-3 | TRBD1 | TRBV10-3 | NA
CASSPLAGVSTDTQYF | TGTGCCAGCTCACCACTAGCGGGGGTTAGCACAGATACGCAGTATTTT | TRBJ2-3 | TRBD2 | TRBV18 | NA
CASSSTLSTYEQYF | TGTGCCAGCAGTTCTACCCTCTCTACCTACGAGCAGTACTTC | TRBJ2-7 | NA | TRBV6-5 | NA
CASSSGGTTYTF | TGTGCCAGCAGCTCAGGGGGGACAACCTACACCTTC | TRBJ1-2 | TRBD1 | TRBV7-8 | NA
CASSLASGGGGANVLTF | TGCGCCAGCAGCTTGGCCTCCGGTGGCGGTGGGGCCAACGTCCTGACTTTC | TRBJ2-6 | NA | TRBV5-1 | NA
CASSYSRRPPAEAFF | TGTGCCAGCAGTTACTCGCGCCGTCCTCCCGCCGAAGCTTTCTTT | TRBJ1-1 | NA | TRBV6-2/TRBV6-3 | NA
CASSLGSWFDEQYF | TGCGCCAGCAGCTTGGGTAGCTGGTTCGACGAGCAGTACTTC | TRBJ2-7 | NA | TRBV5-1 | NA
CASSPGTGGAGNTIYF | TGTGCCAGCAGCCCCGGGACAGGGGGCGCTGGAAACACCATATATTTT | TRBJ1-3 | TRBD1 | TRBV7-2 | NA
CASSITGASYGYTF | TGTGCCAGTAGTATCACAGGGGCCTCCTATGGCTACACCTTC | TRBJ1-2 | TRBD1 | TRBV19 | NA
CASSSPGPQETQYF | TGCGCCAGCAGCTCGCCTGGGCCTCAAGAGACCCAGTACTTC | TRBJ2-5 | NA | TRBV5-1 | once
CATSDISGRAIDEQFF | TGTGCCACCAGTGATATAAGCGGGAGGGCCATCGATGAGCAGTTCTTC | TRBJ2-1 | TRBD2 | TRBV24-1 | NA
CASSYSIRAGDGYTF | TGTGCCAGCAGTTACTCGATCCGGGCGGGGGATGGCTACACCTTC | TRBJ1-2 | NA | TRBV6-2/TRBV6-3 | NA
CASSLAFRDTQYF | TGTGCCAGCAGCTTAGCGTTTCGGGATACGCAGTATTTT | TRBJ2-3 | NA | TRBV7-9 | NA
CATSLGLARTNEQFF | TGTGCCACCAGCCTCGGACTAGCGCGGACTAATGAGCAGTTCTTC | TRBJ2-1 | TRBD2 | TRBV15 | NA
CASSADRGNTEAFF | TGTGCCAGCAGCGCCGACAGGGGGAACACTGAAGCTTTCTTT | TRBJ1-1 | TRBD1 | TRBV9 | NA
CASLNRGTEAFF | TGTGCCAGCTTAAACAGGGGGACTGAAGCTTTCTTT | TRBJ1-1 | TRBD1 | TRBV7-9 | NA
CASSSERIDEQFF | TGTGCCAGCAGCTCCGAGCGAATCGATGAGCAGTTCTTC | TRBJ2-1 | NA | TRBV7-8 | NA
CAISESGQGNQPQHF | TGTGCCATCAGTGAGTCCGGACAGGGCAATCAGCCCCAGCATTTT | TRBJ1-5 | TRBD1 | TRBV10-3 | many
CASSQDITAGDYGYTF | TGCGCCAGCAGCCAAGATATCACAGCAGGGGACTATGGCTACACCTTC | TRBJ1-2 | NA | TRBV4-3 | NA
CASSQDGDNSGANVLTF | TGCGCCAGCAGCCAAGATGGGGACAACTCTGGGGCCAACGTCCTGACTTTC | TRBJ2-6 | NA | TRBV4-3 | many
CASSSERYQPQHF | TGTGCCAGCAGCTCAGAACGTTATCAGCCCCAGCATTTT | TRBJ1-5 | NA | TRBV7-2 | once
CASSAPLGGTGELFF | TGTGCCAGCAGTGCTCCTCTGGGGGGCACCGGGGAGCTGTTTTTT | TRBJ2-2 | NA | TRBV28 | NA
CASGRDFYEQYF | TGTGCCAGCGGGCGGGATTTTTACGAGCAGTACTTC | TRBJ2-7 | NA | TRBV12-3/TRBV12-4 | NA
CASSQDPSGGGEQYF | TGCGCCAGCAGCCAAGACCCTAGCGGGGGTGGCGAGCAGTACTTC | TRBJ2-7 | TRBD2 | TRBV4-3 | few
CATGEGGTGELFF | TGTGCCACAGGGGAGGGGGGCACCGGGGAGCTGTTTTTT | TRBJ2-2 | NA | TRBV6-5 | NA
CASSYGGAGNTIYF | TGTGCCAGCAGTTATGGGGGGGCTGGAAACACCATATATTTT | TRBJ1-3 | NA | TRBV6-5 | once
CASSDSAYLYSSGNTIYF | TGTGCCAGTAGCGACAGTGCTTACCTTTATTCCTCTGGAAACACCATATATTTT | TRBJ1-3 | NA | TRBV19 | once
CASSPIGQTSNYGYTF | TGTGCCAGTAGTCCTATCGGACAGACCTCTAACTATGGCTACACCTTC | TRBJ1-2 | NA | TRBV19 | NA
CASSEEGTGGPGNTIYF | TGTGCCAGCAGTGAAGAAGGGACAGGGGGACCCGGAAACACCATATATTTT | TRBJ1-3 | TRBD1 | TRBV25-1 | NA
CASSSLQGDQPQHF | TGTGCCAGCAGCTCTCTTCAGGGGGATCAGCCCCAGCATTTT | TRBJ1-5 | TRBD1 | TRBV28 | NA
CASSLVVQETQYF | TGTGCCAGCAGCTTAGTCGTTCAAGAGACCCAGTACTTC | TRBJ2-5 | NA | TRBV11-2 | NA
CASSEAGGQTQYF | TGTGCCAGCAGTGAGGCAGGGGGTCAGACCCAGTACTTC | TRBJ2-5 | TRBD1 | TRBV12-3/TRBV12-4 | once
CASSWGGIYNEQFF | TGCGCCAGCAGCTGGGGGGGCATCTACAATGAGCAGTTCTTC | TRBJ2-1 | NA | TRBV5-1 | NA
CASSPRRIPSPLYGYTF | TGCGCCAGCAGCCCTCGGAGGATCCCCTCTCCACTCTATGGCTACACCTTC | TRBJ1-2 | NA | TRBV4-3 | NA
CAISEVGTSGSLYEQYF | TGTGCCATCAGTGAGGTGGGGACTAGCGGGAGTCTCTACGAGCAGTACTTC | TRBJ2-7 | TRBD2 | TRBV10-3 | NA
CASSTVKNYGYTF | TGTGCCAGCAGTACAGTTAAGAACTATGGCTACACCTTC | TRBJ1-2 | NA | TRBV7-2 | NA
CASQPRSTRPGELFF | TGTGCCAGCCAACCTAGGTCCACACGACCCGGGGAGCTGTTTTTT | TRBJ2-2 | NA | TRBV5-6 | NA
CASSRSGQGAYEQYF | TGTGCCAGCAGCCGCTCCGGACAGGGGGCCTACGAGCAGTACTTC | TRBJ2-7 | TRBD1 | TRBV5-8 | NA
CASSLVQGAGETQYF | TGTGCCAGCAGCTTGGTACAGGGGGCGGGAGAGACCCAGTACTTC | TRBJ2-5 | TRBD1 | TRBV5-6 | NA
CASSQDEASPLRSLHF | TGTGCCAGCAGCCAAGATGAGGCCAGCCCTTTGAGGTCCCTCCACTTT | TRBJ1-6 | NA | TRBV14 | NA
CASARAGEQFF | TGTGCCAGCGCCCGGGCGGGAGAGCAGTTCTTC | TRBJ2-1 | NA | TRBV6-5 | NA
CASSVGLEGRGTGELFF | TGTGCCAGCAGCGTAGGCTTGGAGGGCCGAGGCACCGGGGAGCTGTTTTTT | TRBJ2-2 | NA | TRBV9 | NA